This TCR beta chain was captured in a study of CD8 T cells in ankylosing spondylitis. Whole-study findings and limits: Seemingly distinctive of ankylosing spondylitis blood was a TCR beta motif formed by eight highly homologous variants. As for the disease-linked clones, they showed a CD8+ phenotype and occurred at relatively low frequencies in peripheral blood. Reportedly, disease-linked clones are significantly enriched in ankylosing spondylitis patients' matched synovial fluid. Some motif variants had been reported before (in reactive arthritis synovial fluid and blood).

From germline, CDR1 is ENHRY and CDR2 SYGVKD. The CDR3 is 14 residues long. Trimming took 5 bases from V and 2 from J; bases not matched to a gene: 4. Quantitative 5'-RACE was performed with molecular barcodes, and it yielded the TCR beta libraries. TCRdb analysed the 5' RACE reads with MiXCR anew, one entry per CDR3 protein. The sample lists about 200,000 distinct CDR3 sequences, roughly 6.6% occurring once. About this clonotype itself: The target antigen is unknown.

The sample was blood, either unsorted or a sorted T cell fraction (not recorded which). This receptor was obtained from a male donor with ankylosing spondylitis. The rearrangement joins TRBV10-3 to TRBJ2-7; TRBD1 aligns across 9 bases. For the CDR3, the DNA is TGTGCCATCAGTACCGGGACAGGGCCCTACGAGCAGTACTTC. It specifies CAISTGTGPYEQYF.